This TCR beta chain was recorded in a study of T cell changes during pregnancy in multiple sclerosis. With 1 base removed from V and 4 bases from J, the gap between germline ends came to 23 bases. Germline V gene sequence: CDR1 SGHTA, CDR2 FQGTGA. This CDR3 is 19 amino acids long. Profiling relied on immunoSEQ multiplex PCR, and the TCRdb table lists in-frame clones only, not all of them. The repertoire holds about 36,000 clones, about 92% seen once, with 0.4% to 0.5% in the top ten. V gene TRBV7-3 combines with J gene TRBJ1-5; no firm D call. Source: CD4+ T cells from peripheral blood mononuclear cells, taken after pregnancy. The sequence was obtained from a female donor with multiple sclerosis, enrolled in a pregnancy study. This CDR3 is CASSLRREPWRVWNQPQHF. The CDR3, as DNA: TGTGCCAGCAGCTTAAGGAGAGAGCCCTGGAGGGTTTGGAATCAGCCCCAGCATTTT.